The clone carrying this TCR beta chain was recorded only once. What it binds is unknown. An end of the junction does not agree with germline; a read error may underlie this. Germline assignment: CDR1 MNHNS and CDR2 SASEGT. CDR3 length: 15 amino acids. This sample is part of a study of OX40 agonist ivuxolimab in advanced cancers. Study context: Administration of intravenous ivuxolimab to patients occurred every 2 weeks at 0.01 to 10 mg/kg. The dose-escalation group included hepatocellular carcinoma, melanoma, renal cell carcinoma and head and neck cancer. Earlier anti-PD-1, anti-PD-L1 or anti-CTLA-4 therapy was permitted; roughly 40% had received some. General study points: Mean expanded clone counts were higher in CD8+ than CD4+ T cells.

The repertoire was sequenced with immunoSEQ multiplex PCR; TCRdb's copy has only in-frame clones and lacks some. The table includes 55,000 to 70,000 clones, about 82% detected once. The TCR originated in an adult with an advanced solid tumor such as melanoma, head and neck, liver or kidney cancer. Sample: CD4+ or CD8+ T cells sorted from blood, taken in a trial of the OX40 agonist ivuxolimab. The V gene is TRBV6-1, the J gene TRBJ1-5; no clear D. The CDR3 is CASGETGDRGQPQHF. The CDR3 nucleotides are TGTGCCAGCGGTGAAACCGGGGATAGAGGTCAGCCCCAGCATTTT.